A single sample gave rise to the 27 T cell receptor beta chains below, sequenced in a study of cytomegalovirus exposure and HLA in healthy donors (dated by TCRdb to 2015 to 2018). The library was generated by the immunoSEQ multiplex PCR assay. A mixture of 60 forward primers for TCR Vbeta segments and 13 reverse primers for TCR Jbeta segments was used in the multiplex PCR. In its TCRdb copy, this immuneACCESS table keeps in-frame sequences only and misses some clones. Where compared with another copy, unresolved V genes explain less than half of these, and the others have no known cause. The sample table lists 110,000 to 150,000 clones, over 75% of them with a count of one. The ten largest account for 1.2% of the sample. Input material: PBMCs. Receptors originate from a female donor in good health and CMV-seronegative.

This sequence joins TRBV27 and TRBJ1-1; TRBD1 might be the D (5 bases). The CDR3 is 15 residues long. The germline V and J ends were trimmed by 2 bases and 5 bases, with 15 bases remaining between them. In germline, CDR1 is MNHEY, CDR2 SMNVEV (reference sequence). The CDR3 nucleotides are TGTGCCAGCAGTTTACAGGGACTCCCTGATACTGAAGCTTTCTTT. It encodes CASSLQGLPDTEAFF.

The rearrangement joins TRBV29-1 to TRBJ2-1, with 14 bases lining up with TRBD2. Germline lookup yields CDR1 SQVTM and CDR2 ANQGSEA. This CDR3 comprises 12 residues. V lost 7 bases and J lost 13; bases outside the gene matches: 6. The CDR3 nucleotides read TGCAGCGCTGGACTAGCGGGAGGTGCCCAGTTCTTC. Amino acids: CSAGLAGGAQFF.

This clone was recorded once. The rearrangement joins TRBV10-3 to TRBJ2-7; TRBD1 matches 7 bases. There are 14 residues in the CDR3. V was pared by 1 base and J by 3 bases, with 3 bases of the junction left unmatched. Per the germline V gene, CDR1 is ENHRY and CDR2 is SYGVKD. CDR3 loop: CAISEFGQDYEQYF. For the CDR3, the DNA is TGTGCCATCAGTGAGTTCGGACAGGACTACGAGCAGTACTTC.

The chain carries TRBV29-1 and TRBJ1-2, with 8 bases fitting TRBD1. The ends lost 3 bases at V and 2 bases at J; junction bases unmatched: 2. The CDR3 is made up of 13 amino acids. Germline lookup yields CDR1 SQVTM and CDR2 ANQGSEA. The CDR3 loop reads CSVDGQGNYGYTF. CDR3 bases: TGCAGCGTTGATGGACAGGGAAACTATGGCTACACCTTC.

The chain has TRBV5-1 and TRBJ2-1, with D perhaps TRBD2 (6 bases). V lost 4 bases, J lost 5 bases, and 10 bases lay in between. The germline V gene has CDR1 SGHRS and CDR2 YFSETQ. The CDR3 is made up of 13 amino acids. CDR3 sequence: CASSAGLNNEQFF. CDR3 sequence (DNA): TGCGCCAGCAGCGCGGGACTTAACAATGAGCAGTTCTTC.

The V and J genes are TRBV5-4 and TRBJ2-7; the match to TRBD2 covers 9 bases. V lost 0 bases to trimming and J lost 5 bases; unmatched junction nucleotides: 6. The CDR3 has 15 amino acids. The germline CDR1 and CDR2 sequences are SGHNT and YYREEE (reference sequence). CDR3 in DNA: TGTGCCAGCAGCTTGGAGGTAGCGGGAGTTAACGAGCAGTACTTC. Protein sequence: CASSLEVAGVNEQYF. The full variable domain, in which reference TRBV5-4 and TRBJ2-7 provide the parts outside the CDR3, is ETGVTQSPTHLIKTRGQQVTLRCSSQSGHNTVSWYQQALGQGPQFIFQYYREEENGRGNFPPRFSGLQFPNYSSELNVNALELDDSALYLCASSLEVAGVNEQYFGPGTRLTVT.

The V gene is TRBV30, the J gene TRBJ1-2; 9 bases agree with TRBD1. The CDR3 length is 16 residues. Trimming cost V 2 bases and J 4 bases; bases outside gene matches: 11. CDR1 GTSNPN and CDR2 SVGIG come from the germline V gene (reference sequence). CDR3: CAWSTNPEDRGYGYTF. The CDR3 DNA follows: TGTGCCTGGAGTACTAATCCTGAGGACAGGGGCTATGGCTACACCTTC.

This clone has just one count. CDR3 sequence reads: CASSVEDRNRGESTRETQYF. The CDR3 DNA reads TGTGCCAGCAGCGTAGAGGACCGTAACAGGGGGGAGAGCACAAGGGAGACCCAGTACTTC. The J gene is TRBJ2-5, the V gene TRBV9, with TRBD1 matching 8 bases. Germline CDR1 SGDLS, CDR2 YYNGEE. Trimming took 0 bases from V and 5 from J; bases not matched to a gene: 21. The CDR3 runs 20 residues.

This chain uses TRBV9 with TRBJ1-2; no reliable D call. Germline V gene data show CDR1 as SGDLS and CDR2 as YYNGEE. The CDR3 totals 13 residues. The ends were cut back, 0 bases at V and 7 bases at J, with 10 bases in the middle. CDR3 sequence: CASSVGEDFGYTF. In DNA form, the CDR3 reads TGTGCCAGCAGCGTAGGGGAGGACTTTGGCTACACCTTC.

The CDR3 sequence is CASSLRLAGDNEQFF. The DNA of the CDR3 is TGTGCCAGCAGTTTACGGCTAGCGGGAGACAATGAGCAGTTCTTC. The chain employs TRBV27 and TRBJ2-1, with 10 bases fitting TRBD2. Germline trimming cut 2 bases from V and 5 bases from J; bases unmatched to any gene: 3. The length of the CDR3 is 15 residues. The V gene's germline CDR1 is MNHEY and CDR2 SMNVEV (reference sequence).

This clone was recorded a few times. The chain joins TRBV5-6 to TRBJ2-6; D is ambiguous. Germline CDR1 and CDR2: SGHDT and YYEEEE. There are 16 residues in the CDR3. V shed 0 bases and J shed 0 bases, with 7 bases lying between them. CDR3 sequence reads: CASSLAGSSGANVLTF. In DNA, the CDR3 is TGTGCCAGCAGCTTGGCAGGTAGCTCTGGGGCCAACGTCCTGACTTTC. Based on the CDR3 plus reference TRBV5-6 and TRBJ2-6, the full variable domain is DAGVTQSPTHLIKTRGQQVTLRCSPKSGHDTVSWYQQALGQGPQFIFQYYEEEERQRGNFPDRFSGHQFPNYSSELNVNALLLGDSALYLCASSLAGSSGANVLTFGAGSRLTVL.

The rearrangement joins TRBV2 to TRBJ2-5; D ambiguous. CDR3 length equals 15 residues. CDR1 and CDR2 (germline): SNHLY, FYNNEI. Trimming removed 5 bases at V and 5 bases at J, with 18 bases between. Here the CDR3 reads CASSPTINAEETQYF. CDR3 in DNA: TGTGCCAGCAGTCCAACGATAAACGCGGAGGAGACCCAGTACTTC.

This rearrangement joins TRBV6-5 to TRBJ2-7; a possible D gene is TRBD2 (5 bases). V lost 5 bases to trimming and J lost 6 bases, with 14 bases between them. Germline CDR1 is MNHEY and CDR2 is SVGAGI. This CDR3 has 13 residues. DNA for the CDR3: TGTGCCAGCAGTCAGCCTAGCTCCCGCGAGCAGTACTTC. This sequence encodes CASSQPSSREQYF.

This clone was detected once. The chain is built from TRBV10-3 and TRBJ2-3, with 10 bases identical to TRBD1. CDR1 and CDR2 (germline): ENHRY, SYGVKD. CDR3 length equals 13 residues. Unmatched junction bases numbered 5, after V lost 8 bases and J lost 6 bases. CDR3 nucleotides: TGTGCCATCGGAGACAGGGGGCTTGATACGCAGTATTTT. Translated: CAIGDRGLDTQYF.

The chain carries TRBV28 and TRBJ2-3, with D perhaps matching TRBD2 (5 bases). The CDR3 has 14 amino acids. V lost 1 base, J lost 5 bases, and 10 bases lay in between. Germline V lookup: CDR1 MDHEN, CDR2 SYDVKM. The CDR3 DNA is TGTGCCAGCAGTTTATTGCGGAGGCAAGATACGCAGTATTTT. Protein: CASSLLRRQDTQYF. The full variable domain, completed using reference TRBV28 and TRBJ2-3, is DVKVTQSSRYLVKRTGEKVFLECVQDMDHENMFWYRQDPGLGLRLIYFSYDVKMKEKGDIPEGYSVSREKKERFSLILESASTNQTSMYLCASSLLRRQDTQYFGPGTRLTVL.

This chain links TRBV27 with TRBJ2-2, with 15 bases matching TRBD2. Germline V lookup: CDR1 MNHEY, CDR2 SMNVEV (reference sequence). There are 16 residues in the CDR3. The junction had 4 bases not matched to a gene; V was cut back by 3 bases and J by 8 bases. The CDR3: CASSLGTSGRSGELFF. In DNA, the CDR3 is TGTGCCAGCAGTTTGGGGACTAGCGGGAGGTCAGGGGAGCTGTTTTTT.

This clone was observed a handful of times. The rearrangement uses TRBV15 and TRBJ2-7; D unresolved. This CDR3 is built from 13 residues. Per the germline V gene, CDR1 is LNHNV and CDR2 is YYDKDF (reference sequence). Between the trimmed V and J ends, which lost 0 bases and 8 bases, there was a span of 11 bases. The CDR3 DNA reads as TGTGCCACCAGCAGAGATAGAACCCCCCAGCAGTACTTC. Encoded protein: CATSRDRTPQQYF.

The count of this clone is one. The J gene is TRBJ2-1, the V gene TRBV27, with TRBD1 matching over 10 bases. Germline CDR1 and CDR2: MNHEY and SMNVEV (reference sequence). The CDR3 loop spans 17 amino acids. The V gene end was trimmed by 5 bases and the J gene end by 3 bases; junction bases not matched to a gene: 10. The CDR3 protein is CASSPRDRGSNYNEQFF. The CDR3 coding sequence is TGTGCCAGCAGTCCCCGGGACAGGGGCTCTAACTACAATGAGCAGTTCTTC.

This rearrangement joins TRBV4-2 to TRBJ2-2; TRBD1 matches 10 bases. The V gene end was trimmed by 4 bases and the J gene end by 1 base; junction bases not matched to a gene: 6. This CDR3 comprises 17 residues. Germline CDR1 and CDR2: LGHNA and YNFKEQ. CDR3 amino acids: CASSPDRGPKNTGELFF. DNA of the CDR3: TGTGCCAGCAGCCCTGACAGGGGGCCAAAGAACACCGGGGAGCTGTTTTTT.

The rearrangement links TRBV19 to TRBJ1-1; D unclear. V lost 1 base to trimming and J lost 7 bases, with 16 bases between them. Germline V gene data show CDR1 as LNHDA and CDR2 as SQIVND (reference sequence). CDR3 length: 15 amino acids. CDR3 bases: TGTGCCAGTAGTATAGCGAGCGGACCGTACAATGAAGCTTTCTTT. Translating it yields CASSIASGPYNEAFF.

This clone has only a few counts. The CDR3 DNA sequence: TGTGCCAGCAGCTTGCCTGGACAGGGAGCGATGAACACTGAAGCTTTCTTT. Translation: CASSLPGQGAMNTEAFF. The rearrangement uses TRBV5-4 and TRBJ1-1; 8 bases agree with TRBD1. V shed 1 base, J shed 0 bases, and the junction held 8 bases outside the gene matches. CDR1 and CDR2 from the germline V gene are SGHNT and YYREEE (reference sequence). The CDR3 consists of 17 residues.

The CDR3 protein is CSVRPEGYPDGYTF. For the CDR3, the DNA is TGCAGCGTTCGGCCCGAGGGCTACCCAGATGGCTACACCTTC. This chain links TRBV29-1 with TRBJ1-2; D ambiguous. This CDR3 has 14 residues. Germline V CDR1 and CDR2: SQVTM, ANQGSEA. V was cut by 5 bases and J by 6 bases, with 19 bases left in between. The full variable domain, with the rest looked up from reference TRBV29-1 and TRBJ1-2, is SAVISQKPSRDICQRGTSLTIQCQVDSQVTMMFWYRQQPGQSLTLIATANQGSEATYESGFVIDKFPISRPNLTFSTLTVSNMSPEDSSIYLCSVRPEGYPDGYTFGSGTRLTVV.

The chain is built from TRBV15 and TRBJ2-7; 7 positions agree with TRBD2. Germline V gene lookup returns CDR1 LNHNV and CDR2 YYDKDF (reference sequence). The CDR3 runs to 14 residues. J gave up 4 bases and V 7 bases, and 10 bases lay outside the gene matches. DNA for the CDR3: TGTGCCACCACTCCGGGCGGGAGCGGATACGAGCAGTACTTC. It is translated as CATTPGGSGYEQYF.

The chain is built from TRBV27 and TRBJ1-1, with TRBD1 as a possible D gene (5 bases). Trimming took 6 bases from V and 4 from J, leaving 15 bases between them. Germline V gene lookup returns CDR1 MNHEY and CDR2 SMNVEV (reference sequence). This CDR3 is 14 amino acids long. CDR3 amino acids: CASSGGISGTEAFF. In DNA form, the CDR3 reads TGTGCCAGCAGCGGGGGAATCAGCGGCACTGAAGCTTTCTTT.

CDR3 sequence: CASSHSSGRVGETQYF. CDR3 nucleotide sequence: TGTGCCAGCTCACATAGTAGCGGGAGAGTCGGCGAGACCCAGTACTTC. V and J are TRBV25-1 and TRBJ2-5; TRBD2 agrees at 9 bases. The CDR3 is made up of 16 amino acids. The J segment lost 5 bases and the V segment lost 8 bases, leaving 15 bases of the junction unmatched. The V gene's germline CDR1 is MGHDK and CDR2 SYGVNS.

J is TRBJ1-1 and V is TRBV7-9, with D possibly matching TRBD1 (6 bases). The CDR3 consists of 13 residues. Deletions cut 6 bases from V and 5 bases from J, with 13 bases between. Germline assignment: CDR1 SEHNR and CDR2 FQNEAQ (reference sequence). For the CDR3, the DNA is TGTGCCAGCAGGCGGGGGGCGGGGACTGAAGCTTTCTTT. Protein product: CASRRGAGTEAFF.

A word on this clone: The CDR3 does not close with the conserved phenylalanine or tryptophan, likely indicating a read error. V and J are TRBV27 and TRBJ2-3; D remains unclear. CDR3 length: 13 residues. With 3 bases removed from V and 2 bases from J, the gap between germline ends came to 6 bases. CDR1 and CDR2 from the germline V gene are MNHEY and SMNVEV (reference sequence). The CDR3 DNA reads TGTGCCAGCAGTTTTGGGTTCACAGATACGCAGTATGTT. Protein sequence: CASSFGFTDTQYV.